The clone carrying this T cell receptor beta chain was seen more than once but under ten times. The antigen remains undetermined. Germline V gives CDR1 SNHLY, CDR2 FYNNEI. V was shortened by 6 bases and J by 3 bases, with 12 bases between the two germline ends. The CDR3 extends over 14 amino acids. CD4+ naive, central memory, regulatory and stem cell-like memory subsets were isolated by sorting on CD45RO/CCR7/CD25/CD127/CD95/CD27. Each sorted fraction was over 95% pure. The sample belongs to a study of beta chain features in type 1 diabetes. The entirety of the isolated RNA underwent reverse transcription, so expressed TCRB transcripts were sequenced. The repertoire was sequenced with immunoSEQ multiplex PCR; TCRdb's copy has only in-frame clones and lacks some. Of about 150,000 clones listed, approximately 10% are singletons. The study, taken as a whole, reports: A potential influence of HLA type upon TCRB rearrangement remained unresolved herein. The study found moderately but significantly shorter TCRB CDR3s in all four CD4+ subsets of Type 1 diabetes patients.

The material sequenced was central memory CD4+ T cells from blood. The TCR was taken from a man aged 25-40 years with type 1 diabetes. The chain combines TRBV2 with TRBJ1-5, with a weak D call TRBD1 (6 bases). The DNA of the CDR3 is TGTGCCAGCAGGCAAGGACAGAACAATCAGCCCCAGCATTTT. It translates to CASRQGQNNQPQHF.